This T cell receptor (beta chain) was identified during a study of blood T cell repertoires in COVID-19. Sequenced by immunoSEQ multiplex PCR; TCRdb stores in-frame clones only, minus some. This repertoire shows 200,000 to 250,000 clones, 80% to 85% found once; its top ten account for about 6.6%. Individuals drawn from some 25 US areas were about 18 to 95 years old. This CDR3 is built from 13 residues. CDR1 is SGHDN, CDR2 FVKESK, per germline. Details on this clone: The junction shows a germline mismatch at one end, possibly a read error.

V and J are TRBV14 and TRBJ1-1; 8 bases are a match to TRBD1. Sequencing was performed on PBMCs or T cells enriched from blood (not recorded which). The origin of this receptor is a woman aged 40 to 55 who had recovered from COVID-19. The CDR3 region has the DNA TGTGCCAGCAGCCAAGTGGGGACAGGCTTGCCCCGGTTT. It encodes CASSQVGTGLPRF.